This T cell receptor beta chain was captured by sequencing in a study of blood T cell repertoires in COVID-19. For the study at large: Sites across the United States, Italy and Spain contributed samples from acute and convalescent COVID-19. T cells, B-cell-depleted T cells, or PBMCs supplied cDNA or gDNA.

Original methodology: Reference gene primer amplification in the assay estimated nucleated cell counts. Assay: immunoSEQ multiplex PCR; the TCRdb copy retains only in-frame clones and omits some. The V and J calls and clone size are taken from that table; D and trimming were inferred from the DNA. This sample carries about 170,000 clones, approximately 79% of them seen once, and the ten largest clones take 3%. The receptor was derived from a woman older than 75 with acute or convalescent COVID-19. The sequenced material came from peripheral blood.

The CDR3 spells CASSFSRANTGELFF. CDR3 bases: TGTGCCAGCAGCTTTTCCCGCGCCAACACCGGGGAGCTGTTTTTT. This chain links TRBV7-8 with TRBJ2-2; D remains ambiguous. The length of the CDR3 is 15 residues. Trimming took 3 bases from V and 2 from J, leaving 10 bases between them. Germline V gene sequence: CDR1 SGHVS, CDR2 FQNEAQ. Full variable domain (missing parts from reference TRBV7-8 and TRBJ2-2): GAGVSQSPRYKVAKRGQDVALRCDPISGHVSLFWYQQALGQGPEFLTYFQNEAQLDKSGLPSDRFFAERPEGSVSTLKIQRTQQEDSAVYLCASSFSRANTGELFFGEGSRLTVL.